The 29 T cell receptor beta chains reported below all come from one sample, sequenced in a study of blood T cell repertoires in COVID-19. Some clones are missing from TCRdb's copy, which holds only in-frame ones; the method was immunoSEQ multiplex PCR. Of hundreds of thousands of clones listed, 70% to 90% are singletons. The sequenced sample was peripheral blood. The receptor set was obtained from a woman between 50 and 59 years old with COVID-19, enrolled during active disease.

CDR3 loop: CASSQVGGLSGANVLTF. In DNA, the CDR3 is TGTGCCAGCAGCCAAGTCGGGGGTCTCTCTGGGGCCAACGTCCTGACTTTC. This chain uses TRBV3-1 (or the pseudogene TRBV3-2) with TRBJ2-6, with D possibly being TRBD2 (6 bases). Germline V gene sequence: CDR1 LGHDT, CDR2 YNNKEL (reference sequence). V was clipped by 1 base and J by 0 bases, with 10 bases between them. This CDR3 contains 17 residues.

This clone appeared a single time. V usage is TRBV6-5 and J usage is TRBJ2-1; 7 bases are a match to TRBD1. Germline V CDR1 and CDR2: MNHEY, SVGAGI. This CDR3 comprises 12 residues. Unmatched junction bases numbered 3, after V lost 6 bases and J lost 7 bases. The CDR3 sequence: CASRTGFNEQFF. The DNA of the CDR3 is TGTGCCAGCAGGACAGGGTTTAATGAGCAGTTCTTC.

V is TRBV13 and J is TRBJ2-3, with a tentative D call TRBD1 (6 bases). The CDR3 extends over 16 amino acids. CDR1 and CDR2 (germline): PRHDT, FYEKMQ (reference sequence). Trimming pared 2 bases from V and 5 bases from J, leaving 17 bases between. CDR3 nucleotide sequence: TGTGCCAGCAGCTTAATGGGGGCAGGGAAGGGAGATACGCAGTATTTT. Its protein product is CASSLMGAGKGDTQYF.

The gene calls are TRBV10-1 and TRBJ2-5; the match to TRBD1 covers 9 bases. The CDR3 contains 14 residues. Germline CDR1 and CDR2: WNHNN and SYGVQD (reference sequence). J gave up 4 bases and V 3 bases, and 3 bases lay outside the gene matches. CDR3 in amino acids: CASSEETGGETQYF. CDR3 DNA sequence: TGCGCCAGCAGTGAAGAGACAGGGGGAGAGACCCAGTACTTC.

The rearrangement links TRBV4-2 to TRBJ2-3, with TRBD2 identical over 9 bases. The CDR3 length is 18 residues. Germline CDR1 and CDR2: LGHNA and YNFKEQ. J gave up 4 bases and V 0 bases, and 11 bases lay outside the gene matches. CDR3 sequence (DNA): TGTGCCAGCAGCCAAGAGGGCAGAGCGGGGGGTCTCGCAGATACGCAGTATTTT. It codes for CASSQEGRAGGLADTQYF.

The chain carries TRBV5-5 and TRBJ2-1, with 11 bases fitting TRBD2. This CDR3 contains 15 residues. Germline lookup yields CDR1 SGHKS and CDR2 YYEKEE (reference sequence). V trimming: 4 bases; J trimming: 4 bases; junction bases outside the gene matches: 4. CDR3 DNA sequence: TGTGCCAGCAGCGGTAGCGGGGGGGATTACAATGAGCAGTTCTTC. Amino acid sequence: CASSGSGGDYNEQFF.

This clone was counted only a few times. V is TRBV7-9 and J is TRBJ1-5; D may be TRBD1 (5 bases). Germline lookup yields CDR1 SEHNR and CDR2 FQNEAQ (reference sequence). This CDR3 has 13 amino acids. The V gene lost 0 bases and the J gene lost 7 bases, with 7 bases spanning the gap. CDR3 amino acids: CASSLARGQPQHF. The CDR3, as DNA: TGTGCCAGCAGCTTAGCTAGGGGACAGCCCCAGCATTTT.

The V call is TRBV3-1 (or the pseudogene TRBV3-2), the J call TRBJ2-5, with a possible D match to TRBD1 (5 bases). The V and J ends lost 3 bases and 4 bases respectively, with 12 bases between them. The CDR3 consists of 14 residues. The germline V gene encodes CDR1 LGHDT and CDR2 YNNKEL (reference sequence). The CDR3 loop is CASSQRQGRETQYF. The DNA of the CDR3 is TGTGCCAGCAGCCAGCGTCAGGGTCGAGAGACCCAGTACTTC.

This chain joins TRBV19 and TRBJ1-5; D is uncertain. CDR1 is LNHDA and CDR2 is SQIVND in the germline V gene (reference sequence). Trimming cost V 4 bases and J 2 bases, with 15 bases left between them. This CDR3 is built from 16 residues. DNA for the CDR3: TGTGCCAGTAGTAGGGCGGCGGACTGGGGCAATCAGCCCCAGCATTTT. Translated: CASSRAADWGNQPQHF.

This rearrangement joins TRBV6-1 to TRBJ2-3, with 9 bases fitting TRBD2. Trimming cost V 2 bases and J 6 bases; bases outside gene matches: 6. The CDR3 extends over 15 amino acids. CDR1 is MNHNS, CDR2 SASEGT, per germline. The chain's CDR3 is CASSELAGGPDTQYF. The CDR3 DNA is TGTGCCAGCAGTGAACTGGCGGGGGGGCCTGATACGCAGTATTTT.

This chain connects TRBV7-9 to TRBJ1-6, with no clear D. Per germline, CDR1 SEHNR and CDR2 FQNEAQ (reference sequence). The ends were cut back, 4 bases at V and 0 bases at J, with 4 bases in the middle. This CDR3 is 14 amino acids long. The CDR3 reads CASSSSSYNSPLHF. In DNA, the CDR3 is TGTGCCAGCAGCTCGAGCTCCTATAATTCACCCCTCCACTTT.

The CDR3 protein is CASSWKGPYEQFF. CDR3 sequence (DNA): TGTGCCAGCAGCTGGAAGGGGCCGTATGAGCAGTTCTTC. The V gene is TRBV7-2, the J gene TRBJ2-1; TRBD1 might be the D (5 bases). Germline CDR1 and CDR2: SGHTA and FQGNSA. The CDR3 runs to 13 residues. V was shortened by 4 bases and J by 8 bases, with 12 bases between the two germline ends. Variable domain in full (rest from reference TRBV7-2 and TRBJ2-1): GAGVSQSPSNKVTEKGKDVELRCDPISGHTALYWYRQSLGQGLEFLIYFQGNSAPDKSGLPSDRFSAERTGGSVSTLTIQRTQQEDSAVYLCASSWKGPYEQFFGPGTRLTVL.

This clone was seen only a few times. The chain joins TRBV19 to TRBJ2-2, with 7 bases that match TRBD2. The CDR3 loop spans 15 amino acids. The V gene's germline CDR1 is LNHDA and CDR2 SQIVND (reference sequence). The junction had 7 bases not matched to a gene; V was cut back by 5 bases and J by 4 bases. The CDR3 sequence: CASSATRTSTGELFF. CDR3 DNA sequence: TGTGCCAGTAGTGCGACCCGGACTAGCACCGGGGAGCTGTTTTTT.

The chain employs TRBV19 and TRBJ1-2; 8 bases fit TRBD1. The CDR3 contains 15 residues. The trim removed 6 bases at V and 1 base at J, leaving 7 bases unmatched. Germline CDR1 and CDR2: LNHDA and SQIVND (reference sequence). The CDR3 coding sequence is TGTGCCAGTAGCCCCTCAGGGGGCCATAACTATGGCTACACCTTC. The encoded protein is CASSPSGGHNYGYTF.

The chain recombines TRBV7-2 with TRBJ1-2; D is perhaps TRBD1 (6 bases). Germline V gives CDR1 SGHTA, CDR2 FQGNSA. V shed 4 bases and J shed 4 bases, with 13 bases lying between them. This CDR3 is 14 amino acids long. The CDR3 is CASSSGTFIYGYTF. CDR3 nucleotide sequence: TGTGCCAGCAGCTCGGGGACATTCATCTATGGCTACACCTTC.

This chain links TRBV5-1 with TRBJ1-2; D unresolved. Germline V lookup: CDR1 SGHRS, CDR2 YFSETQ. Deletions cut 5 bases from V and 3 bases from J, with 14 bases between. The CDR3 has 14 amino acids. The CDR3, as DNA: TGCGCCAGCAGTCGAGAGGGTTTCGACTATGGCTACACCTTC. Translated: CASSREGFDYGYTF.

The genes are TRBV7-6 and TRBJ1-2; 9 nucleotides match TRBD1. The germline V gene has CDR1 SGHVS and CDR2 FNYEAQ. V lost 0 bases to trimming and J lost 0 bases; unmatched junction nucleotides: 8. The CDR3 extends over 18 amino acids. CDR3 sequence reads: CASSLAPGTGLANYGYTF. Here the CDR3 DNA reads TGTGCCAGCAGCTTAGCCCCAGGGACAGGGCTAGCTAACTATGGCTACACCTTC.

The V call is TRBV13, the J call TRBJ2-7, with a possible D match to TRBD1 (6 bases). Trimming took off 3 bases at V and 6 bases at J, with 12 bases between the two ends. Germline V gives CDR1 PRHDT, CDR2 FYEKMQ (reference sequence). The CDR3 has 13 amino acids. CDR3 sequence: CASSLAGVGEQYF. DNA of the CDR3: TGTGCCAGCAGCTTGGCAGGGGTCGGCGAGCAGTACTTC.

The chain employs TRBV19 and TRBJ1-1; possible D gene TRBD1, 6 bases. Per germline, CDR1 LNHDA and CDR2 SQIVND (reference sequence). The CDR3 loop spans 15 amino acids. With 6 bases removed from V and 1 base from J, the gap between germline ends came to 15 bases. Written as DNA, the CDR3 is TGTGCCAGTAGGACAGGCGCCCTGGGGAACACTGAAGCTTTCTTT. It encodes CASRTGALGNTEAFF.

The rearrangement uses TRBV19 and TRBJ1-3; D unclear. The CDR3 covers 15 residues. Trimming took 1 base from V and 4 from J, leaving 11 bases between them. CDR1 and CDR2 (germline): LNHDA, SQIVND (reference sequence). The CDR3 reads CASSIGLVSGNTIYF. CDR3 nucleotide sequence: TGTGCCAGTAGTATAGGTCTGGTGAGCGGAAACACCATATATTTT. Complete variable domain (other parts from reference TRBV19 and TRBJ1-3): DGGITQSPKYLFRKEGQNVTLSCEQNLNHDAMYWYRQDPGQGLRLIYYSQIVNDFQKGDIAEGYSVSREKKESFPLTVTSAQKNPTAFYLCASSIGLVSGNTIYFGEGSWLTVV.

A remark on this clone: Other DNA sequences in the same sample also yield this CDR3. This chain joins TRBV6-5 and TRBJ2-5; tentatively, D is TRBD2 (5 bases). Trimming left V 8 bases short and J 5 bases short, with 9 bases between. The CDR3 length is 11 residues. CDR1 is MNHEY, CDR2 SVGAGI, per germline. As DNA, the CDR3 is TGTGCCAGCTCAACGGGGGAGACCCAGTACTTC. This gives the protein CASSTGETQYF.

This chain links TRBV14 with TRBJ2-7; 8 bases agree with TRBD1. The V segment lost 0 bases and the J segment 2 bases; nucleotides outside the gene matches: 3. Germline CDR1 and CDR2: SGHDN and FVKESK. The CDR3 sequence is 15 residues long. CDR3 in DNA: TGTGCCAGCAGCCAAGAAGACAGGGGTCCCTACGAGCAGTACTTC. This encodes CASSQEDRGPYEQYF.

This chain connects TRBV2 to TRBJ2-5; 8 nucleotides agree with TRBD2. CDR3 length equals 18 residues. Trimming at V came to 2 bases and at J to 3 bases, leaving 14 bases not matched to a gene. CDR1 is SNHLY, CDR2 FYNNEI, per germline. The CDR3: CASSEYMRGASEEETQYF. As DNA, the CDR3 is TGTGCCAGCAGTGAATATATGCGGGGGGCCTCGGAGGAAGAGACCCAGTACTTC.

The chain employs TRBV5-4 and TRBJ2-3, with 14 bases aligning to TRBD2. Germline V gene data show CDR1 as SGHNT and CDR2 as YYREEE (reference sequence). CDR3 length: 17 amino acids. The junction had 9 bases not matched to a gene; V was cut back by 3 bases and J by 6 bases. The CDR3 is CASSSGLAGVQKDTQYF. CDR3 nucleotide sequence: TGTGCCAGCAGCTCGGGACTAGCGGGGGTGCAGAAGGATACGCAGTATTTT. The whole variable domain, remainder taken from reference TRBV5-4 and TRBJ2-3, is ETGVTQSPTHLIKTRGQQVTLRCSSQSGHNTVSWYQQALGQGPQFIFQYYREEENGRGNFPPRFSGLQFPNYSSELNVNALELDDSALYLCASSSGLAGVQKDTQYFGPGTRLTVL.

The chain joins TRBV29-1 to TRBJ2-3; D is ambiguous. From germline, CDR1 is SQVTM and CDR2 ANQGSEA. V lost 1 base to trimming and J lost 7 bases, with 12 bases between them. This CDR3 comprises 13 residues. This CDR3 reads CSVEGASVNTQYF. In nucleotides, the CDR3 is TGCAGCGTTGAAGGGGCTTCGGTAAATACGCAGTATTTT.

CDR3 sequence: CASSAGGPGNEQFF. The DNA for the CDR3 is TGTGCCAGCAGCGCGGGGGGGCCAGGGAATGAGCAGTTCTTC. The chain employs TRBV27 and TRBJ2-1, with 9 bases that match TRBD2. Germline V gene data show CDR1 as MNHEY and CDR2 as SMNVEV (reference sequence). J was trimmed by 7 bases and V by 6 bases; bases with no gene match: 7. This CDR3 is built from 14 residues.

The CDR3 DNA follows: TGTGCCAGCAGCGTAGGAGAGACAGATACGCAGTATTTT. Its translation is CASSVGETDTQYF. This chain uses TRBV9 with TRBJ2-3; D ambiguous. The CDR3 is 13 residues long. The V and J ends lost 0 bases and 3 bases respectively, with 5 bases between them. Germline assignment: CDR1 SGDLS and CDR2 YYNGEE.

Only a few counts were recorded for this clone. This chain connects TRBV6-5 to TRBJ2-7, with TRBD1 matching 8 bases. This CDR3 spans 13 amino acids. Germline V gives CDR1 MNHEY, CDR2 SVGAGI. V lost 6 bases and J lost 6; bases outside the gene matches: 7. CDR3: CASSQGTGTEQYF. CDR3 nucleotides: TGTGCCAGCAGCCAGGGGACAGGTACCGAGCAGTACTTC.

This clone showed up just once. The rearrangement joins TRBV5-4 to TRBJ1-6; 10 bases align to TRBD1. Germline loops: CDR1 SGHNT, CDR2 YYREEE (reference sequence). The CDR3 sequence is 16 residues long. After removal of 7 bases from V and 0 bases from J, the junction contained 4 bases not matched to a gene. CDR3 coding DNA: TGTGCCAGCCGGGACAGGGGAAGCTCCTATAATTCACCCCTCCACTTT. Translated, it gives CASRDRGSSYNSPLHF.